These 22 T cell receptor beta chains were all obtained from the same sample, sequenced in a study of cytomegalovirus exposure and HLA in healthy donors. The table came from immunoSEQ multiplex PCR; TCRdb's copy has only in-frame clones and leaves some out. Of about 180,000 clones listed, around 84% are singletons. Sequences were obtained from PBMCs. The receptors were sampled from a man between 18 and 35 years old in good health and CMV-seropositive.

The V call is TRBV7-9, the J call TRBJ2-7, with 9 nucleotides matching TRBD2. Losses at the gene ends were 5 bases for V and 3 bases for J; bases not matched to a gene: 5. The CDR3 runs 14 residues. Germline CDR1 reads SEHNR; CDR2 reads FQNEAQ (reference sequence). CDR3 in amino acids: CASSPSGDHYEQYF. CDR3 coding DNA: TGTGCCAGCAGCCCTAGCGGGGACCACTACGAGCAGTACTTC.

This chain connects TRBV21-1 to TRBJ2-5; the table calls TRBD2, which could not be checked here. TRBV21-1 is listed as a pseudogene. The CDR3 is made up of 14 amino acids. DNA for the CDR3: TGTGCCAGCACCATTAGCGCGGCCCAAGAGACCCAGTACTTC. As protein: CASTISAAQETQYF.

The genes are TRBV6-1 and TRBJ2-1; 10 nucleotides align to TRBD1. The length of the CDR3 is 14 residues. CDR1 is MNHNS, CDR2 SASEGT, per germline. V was pared by 6 bases and J by 7 bases, with 6 bases of the junction left unmatched. Written as DNA, the CDR3 is TGTGCCAGCAGCGGGACAGGGGCCTGGAATGAGCAGTTCTTC. It codes for CASSGTGAWNEQFF.

The V gene is TRBV5-4, the J gene TRBJ2-3; 7 bases fit TRBD2. The junction had 2 bases not matched to a gene; V was cut back by 4 bases and J by 6 bases. The CDR3 loop spans 12 amino acids. Germline V gene data show CDR1 as SGHNT and CDR2 as YYREEE (reference sequence). The CDR3 is CASSRDYDTQYF. The DNA for the CDR3 is TGTGCCAGCAGCCGGGACTATGATACGCAGTATTTT.

J is TRBJ2-6 and V is TRBV30, with a weak D call TRBD1 (6 bases). This CDR3 has 15 amino acids. The V end was cut by 8 bases, the J end by 0 bases, with 14 bases between. Germline V gene sequence: CDR1 GTSNPN, CDR2 SVGIG (reference sequence). CDR3 protein: CAGTEGVSGANVLTF. The CDR3 DNA is TGTGCCGGGACCGAGGGGGTCTCTGGGGCCAACGTCCTGACTTTC.

The V and J genes are TRBV7-7 and TRBJ2-1, with a tentative D call TRBD1 (5 bases). V was trimmed by 5 bases and J by 5 bases, leaving 16 bases between them. The germline gives CDR1 SSHAT, CDR2 FNYEAQ (reference sequence). This CDR3 is 15 amino acids long. The CDR3 nucleotides are TGTGCCAGCAGCCGATCGGATTGGGGCGACAATGAGCAGTTCTTC. This codes for CASSRSDWGDNEQFF. Full variable domain (missing parts from reference TRBV7-7 and TRBJ2-1): GAGVSQSPRYKVTKRGQDVTLRCDPISSHATLYWYQQALGQGPEFLTYFNYEAQPDKSGLPSDRFSAERPEGSISTLTIQRTEQRDSAMYRCASSRSDWGDNEQFFGPGTRLTVL.

The chain has TRBV10-1 and TRBJ2-4, with a possible D match to TRBD2 (6 bases). Looked up from germline, CDR1 is WNHNN and CDR2 is SYGVQD (reference sequence). V gave up 5 bases and J gave up 1 base, with 30 bases separating them. CDR3 length: 21 residues. This CDR3 is CASSSLLTGTRAPAAKNIQYF. CDR3 sequence (DNA): TGCGCCAGCAGTTCCCTCCTTACCGGGACTCGGGCACCAGCGGCCAAAAACATTCAGTACTTC.

The CDR3 DNA is TGTGCCTGGTCTAGCGGGGGCTCCGTTGAGCAGTTCTTC. Translated: CAWSSGGSVEQFF. The chain employs TRBV30 and TRBJ2-1, with 10 bases fitting TRBD2. Germline V lookup: CDR1 GTSNPN, CDR2 SVGIG (reference sequence). CDR3 length: 13 residues. Trimming removed 5 bases from V and 9 bases from J; junction bases left unmatched: 7.

J is TRBJ1-2 and V is TRBV5-1; 12 bases match TRBD1. The junction had 4 bases not matched to a gene; V was cut back by 6 bases and J by 4 bases. Germline V gives CDR1 SGHRS, CDR2 YFSETQ. The CDR3 is 14 amino acids. The CDR3 reads CASKGQGASYGYTF. DNA of the CDR3: TGCGCCAGCAAGGGACAGGGGGCAAGCTATGGCTACACCTTC.

In its sample, this clone was seen once. The chain joins TRBV5-4 to TRBJ2-6; a possible D gene is TRBD2 (6 bases). The CDR3 is 16 amino acids. V dropped 2 bases and J dropped 0 bases, with 9 bases sitting between them. Per the germline V gene, CDR1 is SGHNT and CDR2 is YYREEE (reference sequence). This chain's CDR3 is CASSLGGDSGANVLTF. As DNA, the CDR3 is TGTGCCAGCAGCTTAGGCGGGGACTCTGGGGCCAACGTCCTGACTTTC. Based on the CDR3 plus reference TRBV5-4 and TRBJ2-6, the full variable domain is ETGVTQSPTHLIKTRGQQVTLRCSSQSGHNTVSWYQQALGQGPQFIFQYYREEENGRGNFPPRFSGLQFPNYSSELNVNALELDDSALYLCASSLGGDSGANVLTFGAGSRLTVL.

The rearrangement links TRBV7-9 to TRBJ2-2; D not certain. CDR1 is SEHNR and CDR2 is FQNEAQ in the germline V gene (reference sequence). The CDR3 totals 11 residues. The CDR3 DNA reads TGTGCGCCCAGCGAGGCCGGGGAGCTGTTTTTT. This gives the protein CAPSEAGELFF.

The chain carries TRBV28 and TRBJ1-4; D perhaps matches TRBD1 (6 bases). Germline V lookup: CDR1 MDHEN, CDR2 SYDVKM. This CDR3 is 12 amino acids long. Between the trimmed V and J ends, which lost 7 bases and 8 bases, there was a span of 11 bases. CDR3 nucleotides: TGTGCCAGCACGAGGACAGACGAAAAACTGTTTTTT. Its protein is CASTRTDEKLFF.

The V gene is TRBV2, the J gene TRBJ2-7, with TRBD2 identical over 14 bases. Unmatched junction bases numbered 2, after V lost 7 bases and J lost 6 bases. Germline V CDR1 and CDR2: SNHLY, FYNNEI. The CDR3 is 13 residues long. The CDR3 DNA is TGTGCCAGCACCGGGACTAGCGGGAGCGAGCAGTACTTC. Amino acids: CASTGTSGSEQYF. The complete variable domain, with remaining parts taken from reference TRBV2 and TRBJ2-7, reads EPEVTQTPSHQVTQMGQEVILRCVPISNHLYFYWYRQILGQKVEFLVSFYNNEISEKSEIFDDQFSVERPDGSNFTLKIRSTKLEDSAMYFCASTGTSGSEQYFGPGTRLTVT.

This chain joins TRBV25-1 and TRBJ2-7; possibly TRBD1 for D (5 bases). V lost 6 bases, J lost 1 base, and 16 bases lay in between. Looked up from germline, CDR1 is MGHDK and CDR2 is SYGVNS. This CDR3 comprises 15 residues. The CDR3 nucleotides read TGTGCCAGCAGGGCAAGGGGAAGCCCTTCCTACGAGCAGTACTTC. Protein sequence: CASRARGSPSYEQYF.

This clone appeared a few times. This chain links TRBV11-2 with TRBJ2-1; 15 bases map to TRBD2. Per the germline V gene, CDR1 is SGHAT and CDR2 is FQNNGV. The trim removed 4 bases at V and 10 bases at J, leaving 5 bases unmatched. This CDR3 has 15 amino acids. The CDR3, as DNA: TGTGCCAGCAGCTCCGGACTAGCGGGGGGGCGAGAGCAGTTCTTC. Translated, it gives CASSSGLAGGREQFF.

The J gene is TRBJ2-5, the V gene TRBV27, with 7 bases fitting TRBD2. Germline V gives CDR1 MNHEY, CDR2 SMNVEV (reference sequence). The junction had 2 bases not matched to a gene; V was cut back by 2 bases and J by 5 bases. There are 13 residues in the CDR3. The CDR3 spells CASSLNGGETQYF. The CDR3 DNA reads as TGTGCCAGCAGTTTAAACGGGGGGGAGACCCAGTACTTC.

The gene calls are TRBV10-1 and TRBJ1-2; 8 positions agree with TRBD1. The CDR3 length is 13 residues. Germline V gene lookup returns CDR1 WNHNN and CDR2 SYGVQD (reference sequence). Trimming removed 6 bases from V and 6 bases from J; junction bases left unmatched: 6. CDR3 nucleotide sequence: TGCGCCAGCAGCCCAGGGGGCTTCCATGGCTACACCTTC. This sequence encodes CASSPGGFHGYTF.

This clone was counted a single time. V is TRBV28 and J is TRBJ2-7; a weak D match, TRBD1 (5 bases). The CDR3 sequence is 14 residues long. Between the trimmed V and J ends, which lost 6 bases and 3 bases, there was a span of 15 bases. Germline loops: CDR1 MDHEN, CDR2 SYDVKM. The CDR3 loop reads CASSLSRVNYEQYF. CDR3 DNA sequence: TGTGCCAGCAGCTTGTCCAGGGTTAACTACGAGCAGTACTTC.

The CDR3 DNA is TGTGCCAGTAGTAGCGTGTCAGGGGGTCATGGCTACACCTTC. Translation: CASSSVSGGHGYTF. The rearrangement uses TRBV19 and TRBJ1-2, with 7 nucleotides matching TRBD1. CDR3 size: 14 residues. Per germline, CDR1 LNHDA and CDR2 SQIVND (reference sequence). V dropped 4 bases and J dropped 6; count of bases not matched to a gene: 8.

The chain recombines TRBV6-6 with TRBJ1-5, with D perhaps TRBD1 (5 bases). The CDR3 runs 14 residues. The V end was cut by 5 bases, the J end by 4 bases, with 12 bases between. Germline values: CDR1 MNHNY, CDR2 SVGAGI (reference sequence). The CDR3 region is CASSGGGGNQPQHF. For the CDR3, the DNA is TGTGCCAGCAGTGGGGGGGGTGGAAATCAGCCCCAGCATTTT.

V and J are TRBV30 and TRBJ1-2; D uncertain. From germline, CDR1 is GTSNPN and CDR2 SVGIG (reference sequence). This CDR3 has 15 amino acids. V was cut by 3 bases and J by 4 bases, with 18 bases left in between. CDR3 sequence: CAWRDGVGPIYGYTF. CDR3 bases: TGTGCCTGGAGGGACGGGGTAGGACCCATCTATGGCTACACCTTC.

The rearrangement joins TRBV5-4 to TRBJ2-3; 7 nucleotides match TRBD2. V shed 3 bases, J shed 4 bases, and the junction held 8 bases outside the gene matches. Germline-derived CDR1 and CDR2 are SGHNT and YYREEE (reference sequence). The CDR3 sequence is 15 residues long. Here the CDR3 reads CASSSPQRGADTQYF. The CDR3 coding sequence is TGTGCCAGCAGCTCCCCCCAGCGGGGCGCAGATACGCAGTATTTT.